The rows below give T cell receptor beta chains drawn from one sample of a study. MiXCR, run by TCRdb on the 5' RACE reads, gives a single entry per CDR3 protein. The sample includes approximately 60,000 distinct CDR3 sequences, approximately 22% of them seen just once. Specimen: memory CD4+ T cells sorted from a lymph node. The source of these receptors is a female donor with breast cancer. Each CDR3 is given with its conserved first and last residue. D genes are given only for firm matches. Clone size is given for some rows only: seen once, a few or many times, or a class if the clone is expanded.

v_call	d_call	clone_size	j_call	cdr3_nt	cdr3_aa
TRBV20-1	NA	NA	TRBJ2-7	TGCAGTGCGGAACAGGCGGACGAGCAGTACTTC	CSAEQADEQYF
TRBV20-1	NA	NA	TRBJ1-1	TGCAGTGCCGGAGAGAACACTGAAGCTTTCTTT	CSAGENTEAFF
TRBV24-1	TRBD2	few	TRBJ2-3	TGTGCCACCTCCCAGCGGGATACAGCGCAGTATTTT	CATSQRDTAQYF
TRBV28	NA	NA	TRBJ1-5	TGTGCCAGCACCAGGGGCCTCCAGGGTCAGCCCCAGCATTTT	CASTRGLQGQPQHF
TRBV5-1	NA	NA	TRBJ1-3	TGCGCCAGCAGCTGGGACGGCGGCTCTGGAAACACCATATATTTT	CASSWDGGSGNTIYF
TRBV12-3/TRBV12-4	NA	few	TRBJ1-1	TGTGCCAGCAATTCCGGGGGGGCGCGTACTGAAGCTTTCTTT	CASNSGGARTEAFF
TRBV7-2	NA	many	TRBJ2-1	TGTGCCAGCAGCTTATCAAGGATGGGACAGTTCTTC	CASSLSRMGQFF
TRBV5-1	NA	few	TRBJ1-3	TGCGCCAGCAGCTTGGCCTCCCCCGGAAACACCATATATTTT	CASSLASPGNTIYF
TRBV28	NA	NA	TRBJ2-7	TGTGCCAGCAGTTTATCTTCTTTGGGCTCCTACGAGCAGTACTTC	CASSLSSLGSYEQYF
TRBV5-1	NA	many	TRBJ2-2	TGCGCCAGCACTTTTGGGGGCATTAACACCGGGGAGCTGTTTTTT	CASTFGGINTGELFF
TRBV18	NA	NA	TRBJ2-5	TGTGCCAGCTCACCGCCCAGGGTCCGCGGTTTCGTAGAGACCCAGTACTTT	CASSPPRVRGFVETQYF
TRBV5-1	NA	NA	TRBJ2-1	TGCGCCAGCAGCGTCCAGGGGCTCACTGAGCAGTTCTTC	CASSVQGLTEQFF
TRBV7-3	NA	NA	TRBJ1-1	TGTGCCAGCAGCTTATATGAAGGTTCCACTGAAGCTTTCTTT	CASSLYEGSTEAFF
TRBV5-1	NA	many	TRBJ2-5	TGCGCCAGCAGCCCCCTGGGAGGTCTAGAGACCCAGTACTTC	CASSPLGGLETQYF
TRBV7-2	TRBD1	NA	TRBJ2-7	TGTGCCAGCAGCCAACGGACAGGGCACTACGAGCAGTACTTC	CASSQRTGHYEQYF
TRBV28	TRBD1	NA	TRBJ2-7	TGTGCCAGCAGTGGGGGACAGGCCCCCTACGAGCAGTACTTC	CASSGGQAPYEQYF
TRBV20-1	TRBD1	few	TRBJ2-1	TGCAGTGCTAGAACCCGGGACAGGGGGGGCAATGAGCAGTTCTTC	CSARTRDRGGNEQFF
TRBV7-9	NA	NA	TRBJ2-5	TGTGCCAGCAGCTTAGCCACAGGGCGAGGCGAGACCCAGTACTTC	CASSLATGRGETQYF
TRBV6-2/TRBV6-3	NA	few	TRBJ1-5	TGTGCCAGCCACCGAGCCGTGAATCAGCCCCAGCATTTT	CASHRAVNQPQHF
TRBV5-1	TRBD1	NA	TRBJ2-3	TGCGCCAGCAGCTCGGGACAGGGCGGAGGGGATACGCAGTATTTT	CASSSGQGGGDTQYF
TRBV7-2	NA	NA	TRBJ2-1	TGTGCCAGCAGCTTAGTCGGACAGCACGGAAGGCAGTTCTTC	CASSLVGQHGRQFF
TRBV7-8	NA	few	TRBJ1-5	TGTGCCAGCAGCTACGACCGGAACCAGCCCCAGCATTTT	CASSYDRNQPQHF
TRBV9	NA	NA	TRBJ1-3	TGTGCCAGCAGCGTTAGTTTCGGATCTGGAAACACCATATATTTT	CASSVSFGSGNTIYF